This T cell receptor (beta chain) was recovered during a study of blood T cell repertoires in COVID-19. Study overall: Sample material is recorded as cDNA or gDNA derived from T cells, B-cell-depleted T cells, or PBMCs.

Original processing methods: Amplification of reference gene primers provided the estimated nucleated cell counts. Assay used: immunoSEQ multiplex PCR; TCRdb lists only in-frame clones, some missing. V and J calls plus clone size are reproduced from that table; the DNA served to infer D and trimming. The data hold hundreds of thousands of clones, with around 84% observed a single time. The sample holds one count of this clone. The CDR3 length is 14 residues. V lost 0 bases and J 5 bases, leaving 8 bases between the germline ends. Germline CDR1 SGHRS, CDR2 YFSETQ. Clinical history as reported by participants underpinned cohort assignment.

Sequenced sample: PBMCs or T cells enriched from blood (not recorded which). The sequence was obtained from a man under 40 with acute COVID-19. This rearrangement joins TRBV5-1 to TRBJ1-4, with D possibly being TRBD1 (5 bases). The CDR3 loop is CASSLEPGNEKLFF. CDR3 DNA: TGCGCCAGCAGCTTGGAGCCAGGGAATGAAAAACTGTTTTTT.